Listed below are T cell receptor beta chains from one sample, sequenced in a study of blood T cell repertoires in COVID-19. The protocol was immunoSEQ multiplex PCR, while the TCRdb copy is restricted to in-frame clones and leaves out a portion. Here the sample spans approximately 530,000 clones, about 89% being singletons. The sequencing input was peripheral blood. These receptors all stem from a woman in her forties or fifties with COVID-19, enrolled during active disease. Both conserved end residues are trimmed from each CDR3.

CDR3,J,V
ASSYSQGSQETQY,TRBJ2-5,TRBV6-5
ASSLRTQGATDEKLF,TRBJ1-4,TRBV7-2
ASSPTGWNTQY,TRBJ2-3,TRBV5-1
ASSVAGTGAYEQY,TRBJ2-7,TRBV9
ASSQIPGEKLF,TRBJ1-4,TRBV3-1/TRBV3-2
ASSLYRDRGNYGYT,TRBJ1-2,TRBV7-2
ASKTGGQLIYGYT,TRBJ1-2,TRBV19
ASSVQGLADGYT,TRBJ1-2,TRBV2
ASRAGTGVSNQPQH,TRBJ1-5,TRBV2
AWSKQGAYEQY,TRBJ2-7,TRBV30
ASSEERYNEQF,TRBJ2-1,TRBV2
ASTQNPAGEQF,TRBJ2-1,TRBV10-1
ASSQTGTSNQPQH,TRBJ1-5,TRBV4-1
ASSRWGGPLSYEQY,TRBJ2-7,TRBV7-2
ASGLVGGQPQH,TRBJ1-5,TRBV12-5
ASSEGEYGYT,TRBJ1-2,TRBV2
ASSKVGRGYNQPQH,TRBJ1-5,TRBV21-1
ASSFGQGSDGYT,TRBJ1-2,TRBV7-9
ASSQDRASNPYEQY,TRBJ2-7,TRBV4-1
ASSLANTDTQY,TRBJ2-3,TRBV5-6
ASWRQNTEAF,TRBJ1-1,TRBV2
ASSSGGPYNEQF,TRBJ2-1,TRBV6-5
ASTRQGSGNTIY,TRBJ1-3,TRBV7-9
AISESVSGGTDTQY,TRBJ2-3,TRBV10-3
ASSFAGGEKLF,TRBJ1-4,TRBV5-5
ASSQVGLGEDEQY,TRBJ2-7,TRBV3-1/TRBV3-2
ASSQDERPEAF,TRBJ1-1,TRBV4-1
ASSSWAGGTGELF,TRBJ2-2,TRBV11-2
ASSPPTPGGFGYT,TRBJ1-2,TRBV18
ASSSRPSSTDTQY,TRBJ2-3,TRBV5-1
ASSFSVGGSGELF,TRBJ2-2,TRBV5-1
AWRETRNTEAF,TRBJ1-1,TRBV30
SVDRTAGYGYT,TRBJ1-2,TRBV29-1
ASQQGNSYEQY,TRBJ2-7,TRBV10-3
ATSELGSQETQY,TRBJ2-5,TRBV24-1
ASSRGEGLHEQY,TRBJ2-7,TRBV6-5